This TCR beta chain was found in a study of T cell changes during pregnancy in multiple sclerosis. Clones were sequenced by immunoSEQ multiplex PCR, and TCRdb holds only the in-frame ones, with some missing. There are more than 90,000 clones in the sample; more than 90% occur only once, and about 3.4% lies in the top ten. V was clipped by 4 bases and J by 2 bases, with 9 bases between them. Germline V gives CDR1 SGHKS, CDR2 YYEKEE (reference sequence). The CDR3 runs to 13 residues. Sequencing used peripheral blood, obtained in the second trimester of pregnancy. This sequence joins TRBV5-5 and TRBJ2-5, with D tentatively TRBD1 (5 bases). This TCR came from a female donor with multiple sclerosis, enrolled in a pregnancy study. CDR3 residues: CASSRGLQETQYF. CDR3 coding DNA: TGTGCCAGCAGCAGGGGTCTTCAAGAGACCCAGTACTTC.